Listed below are T cell receptor beta chains from one sample, sequenced in a study of OX40 agonist ivuxolimab in advanced cancers. TCRdb's copy holds only in-frame clones and misses some; the assay was immunoSEQ multiplex PCR. Of roughly 52,000 clones in the sample, 84% were seen once. The sample in question was CD4+ or CD8+ T cells sorted from blood, obtained in a trial of the OX40 agonist ivuxolimab. The receptors originated from an adult with an advanced solid tumor such as melanoma, head and neck, liver or kidney cancer. CDR3s include the opening cysteine and the closing phenylalanine or tryptophan. The D gene is left open where the match is weak. Rows give clone size only sometimes, using once, few, many, or a class for an expanded clone.

TRBJ1-1,TRBV10-3,.,.,TGTGCCATCACAGGTCCGAACACTGAAGCTTTCTTT,CAITGPNTEAFF
TRBJ1-2,TRBV18,.,.,TGTGCCAGCTCCCCGGGCGGGGGCGATGGCTACACCTTC,CASSPGGGDGYTF
TRBJ2-7,TRBV30,TRBD1,.,TGTGCCTGGAGCCGGGGACAGGTTGACGAGCAGTACTTC,CAWSRGQVDEQYF
TRBJ1-5,TRBV19,.,.,TGTGCCAGTAGTATAGCGGGAGGTCGGGAGCAGCCCCAGCATTTT,CASSIAGGREQPQHF
TRBJ1-3,TRBV5-1,.,.,TGCGCCAGCAGCGAATCAGGGTCTGGAAACACCATATATTTT,CASSESGSGNTIYF
TRBJ2-1,TRBV27,TRBD1,.,TGTGCCAGCAGCCAGGGACAGGGACGGGGAAATGAGCAGTTCTTC,CASSQGQGRGNEQFF
TRBJ2-7,TRBV11-2,TRBD2,.,TGTGCCAGCAGGCCACTAGCGGGAGCGGGGGACGAGCAGTACTTC,CASRPLAGAGDEQYF
TRBJ2-3,TRBV2,.,few,TGTGCCAGCGGAACCACAGATACGCAGTATTTT,CASGTTDTQYF
TRBJ1-2,TRBV6-1,.,.,TGTGCCAGCAACCCTCTAGATCCGAAGGGCTACACCTTC,CASNPLDPKGYTF
TRBJ1-5,TRBV6-5,.,.,TGTGCCAGCAGCCGAGACAGCAACAATCAGCCCCAGCATTTT,CASSRDSNNQPQHF
TRBJ2-7,TRBV6-5,TRBD2,.,TGTGCCAGCAGTACAACTAGCGGGAGTGCAGAGCAGTACTTC,CASSTTSGSAEQYF
TRBJ2-7,TRBV5-1,.,.,TGCGCCAGCAGCCCGGGGGCTGACTCCTACGAGCAGTACTTC,CASSPGADSYEQYF
TRBJ2-7,TRBV10-1,TRBD1,.,TGCGCCAGCAGTGCAGGGACAGGAGTCAAGCAGTACTTC,CASSAGTGVKQYF
TRBJ1-4,TRBV28,.,.,TGTGCCAGCAGCTTGGGTGGATTGGGTGAAAAACTGTTTTTT,CASSLGGLGEKLFF
TRBJ2-1,TRBV2,TRBD1,.,TGTGCCAGCAGGCCGAATTTGGGACAGGGAAATAATGAGCAGTTCTTC,CASRPNLGQGNNEQFF